Listed here are 21 T cell receptor beta chains from one sample, sequenced in a study of blood T cell repertoires in COVID-19. Profiled with immunoSEQ multiplex PCR; TCRdb holds only in-frame clones, not every one. The top ten hold around 15% of the sample, which has about 110,000 clones, 84% seen once. The material sequenced was peripheral blood. The receptors were sampled from a woman in her fifties or sixties with acute or convalescent COVID-19.

This chain uses TRBV7-8 with TRBJ2-1, with TRBD2 matching 7 bases. With V trimmed by 4 bases and J by 2 bases, 14 bases remained unmatched. CDR1 is SGHVS, CDR2 FQNEAQ, per germline. The CDR3 covers 18 residues. CDR3 protein: CASSSRGGGKVAYNEQFF. Written as DNA, the CDR3 is TGTGCCAGCAGCTCCCGCGGGGGAGGGAAGGTAGCCTACAATGAGCAGTTCTTC.

This clone was found once. V usage is TRBV3-1 (or the pseudogene TRBV3-2) and J usage is TRBJ2-3; perhaps TRBD2 as D (5 bases). Trimming removed 3 bases from V and 5 bases from J, with 21 bases in between. CDR1 is LGHDT, CDR2 YNNKEL, per germline (reference sequence). The length of the CDR3 is 17 residues. CDR3 sequence (DNA): TGTGCCAGCAGCCACCAGAAGAGTAGCGCCATGTTAGATACGCAGTATTTT. Translating it yields CASSHQKSSAMLDTQYF.

V and J are TRBV6-5 and TRBJ1-2, with TRBD1 matching 8 bases. CDR1 and CDR2 (germline): MNHEY, SVGAGI. V dropped 3 bases and J dropped 8; count of bases not matched to a gene: 8. The CDR3 has 14 amino acids. In DNA form, the CDR3 reads TGTGCCAGCAGTTATAGGACAGGGACTTTAGGCTACACCTTC. It codes for CASSYRTGTLGYTF.

The rearrangement links TRBV5-4 to TRBJ2-1, with 16 bases that match TRBD2. Germline V gene sequence: CDR1 SGHNT, CDR2 YYREEE (reference sequence). V was clipped by 4 bases and J by 0 bases; unmatched bases: 7. The length of the CDR3 is 19 residues. CDR3 sequence reads: CASSQGLAGGSSSYNEQFF. CDR3 DNA sequence: TGTGCCAGCAGCCAGGGACTAGCGGGAGGGTCGAGCTCCTACAATGAGCAGTTCTTC.

The chain couples TRBV5-4 to TRBJ2-2; D remains unclear. The V and J ends lost 4 bases and 5 bases respectively, with 9 bases between them. The length of the CDR3 is 13 residues. Germline CDR1 and CDR2: SGHNT and YYREEE (reference sequence). The CDR3 is CASSPPRTGELFF. The CDR3 DNA is TGTGCCAGCAGCCCGCCGCGGACCGGGGAGCTGTTTTTT.

The chain recombines TRBV12-3 or TRBV12-4 with TRBJ2-7, with TRBD1 as a possible D gene (6 bases). This CDR3 contains 13 residues. The V gene lost 7 bases and the J gene lost 7 bases, with 17 bases spanning the gap. CDR3 protein: CASTFNRVGEQYF. The CDR3 coding sequence is TGTGCCAGCACTTTCAACAGGGTCGGTGAGCAGTACTTC.

CDR3: CASPDRKNEKLFF. The CDR3 coding sequence is TGTGCCAGCCCGGACAGGAAGAATGAAAAACTGTTTTTT. The chain employs TRBV2 and TRBJ1-4; 7 bases map to TRBD1. V shed 8 bases, J shed 5 bases, and the junction held 5 bases outside the gene matches. CDR3 size: 13 residues. CDR1 is SNHLY and CDR2 is FYNNEI in the germline V gene.

The chain is built from TRBV3-1 (or the pseudogene TRBV3-2) and TRBJ2-3; TRBD2 is a possible D gene (7 bases). The CDR3 runs 15 residues. CDR1 is LGHDT and CDR2 is YNNKEL in the germline V gene (reference sequence). The V gene lost 3 bases and the J gene lost 2 bases, with 12 bases spanning the gap. CDR3 in amino acids: CASSHGGGNTDTQYF. The DNA of the CDR3 is TGTGCCAGCAGCCACGGCGGGGGCAACACAGATACGCAGTATTTT.

The J gene is TRBJ1-5, the V gene TRBV19, with TRBD1 matching over 9 bases. The trim removed 6 bases at V and 7 bases at J, leaving 4 bases unmatched. Per germline, CDR1 LNHDA and CDR2 SQIVND (reference sequence). The CDR3 totals 13 residues. CDR3 region: CASSGTGRQPQHF. The CDR3 DNA is TGTGCCAGTAGCGGGACAGGGAGGCAGCCCCAGCATTTT.

CDR3 bases: TGTGCCAGCAGGGGGGGCACCGGGGAGCTGTTTTTT. It codes for CASRGGTGELFF. This chain connects TRBV2 to TRBJ2-2, with a weak D call TRBD2 (6 bases). This CDR3 has 12 residues. The germline gives CDR1 SNHLY, CDR2 FYNNEI. Between the trimmed V and J ends, which lost 6 bases and 4 bases, there was a span of 6 bases.

The V and J genes are TRBV7-9 and TRBJ1-1; possible D gene TRBD1, 6 bases. The CDR3 runs 16 residues. Germline assignment: CDR1 SEHNR and CDR2 FQNEAQ (reference sequence). Trimming stripped 5 bases from V and 5 bases from J, with 21 bases between. DNA for the CDR3: TGTGCCAGCAGCCCTATCCTTACAGGGCAGAGGACTGAAGCTTTCTTT. It codes for CASSPILTGQRTEAFF.

The V gene is TRBV3-1 (or the pseudogene TRBV3-2), the J gene TRBJ1-2; TRBD1 might be the D (5 bases). V was clipped by 5 bases and J by 5 bases, with 15 bases between them. There are 14 residues in the CDR3. Germline V CDR1 and CDR2: LGHDT, YNNKEL (reference sequence). The CDR3 is CASSIRARDYGYTF. The CDR3 nucleotides are TGTGCCAGCAGCATACGTGCCAGGGATTATGGCTACACCTTC.

The V and J genes are TRBV27 and TRBJ1-3; maybe TRBD1 (5 bases). The CDR3 is made up of 14 amino acids. Germline values: CDR1 MNHEY, CDR2 SMNVEV (reference sequence). Trimming removed 5 bases at V and 0 bases at J, with 8 bases between. The CDR3 reads CASSRTFSGNTIYF. As DNA, the CDR3 is TGTGCCAGCAGTCGGACATTCTCTGGAAACACCATATATTTT.

The rearrangement uses TRBV21-1 and TRBJ2-5; the D call of TRBD2 is as the table states it, not checked on the DNA. TRBV21-1 is a pseudogene segment. This CDR3 is built from 15 residues. CDR3 residues: CASSPTGDLQETQYF. The DNA of the CDR3 is TGTGCCAGCAGCCCCACGGGGGACCTCCAAGAGACCCAGTACTTC.

In DNA form, the CDR3 reads TGTGCCAGCAGTAAAACCGGGACTGGCATCGAGCAGTACTTC. Protein sequence: CASSKTGTGIEQYF. This rearrangement joins TRBV5-6 to TRBJ2-7; maybe TRBD2 (6 bases). Germline-derived CDR1 and CDR2 are SGHDT and YYEEEE. The CDR3 loop spans 14 amino acids. Trimming took off 5 bases at V and 6 bases at J, with 18 bases between the two ends.

The chain has TRBV15 and TRBJ1-2; TRBD1 aligns across 7 bases. The CDR3 spans 16 residues. CDR1 is LNHNV and CDR2 is YYDKDF in the germline V gene (reference sequence). Trimming removed 0 bases from V and 6 bases from J; junction bases left unmatched: 10. CDR3 protein: CATSRDTREGAHGYTF. CDR3 DNA sequence: TGTGCCACCAGCAGAGATACCCGGGAGGGGGCTCATGGCTACACCTTC.

The table lists this clone with a count of one. The CDR3 protein is CASSHHSGGADTQYF. The CDR3 coding sequence is TGTGCCAGCAGCCATCATTCAGGGGGTGCAGATACGCAGTATTTT. The genes are TRBV12-1 and TRBJ2-3; the table assigns TRBD1, which was not confirmed against the DNA. TRBV12-1 is deemed a pseudogene. CDR3 length: 15 residues.

J is TRBJ1-2 and V is TRBV7-8; D perhaps matches TRBD1 (5 bases). Germline V gene lookup returns CDR1 SGHVS and CDR2 FQNEAQ. The V end was cut by 5 bases, the J end by 4 bases, with 11 bases between. The CDR3 sequence is 13 residues long. In DNA, the CDR3 is TGTGCCAGCAGCAGGGGTGATCCCTATGGCTACACCTTC. This encodes CASSRGDPYGYTF.

The chain is built from TRBV5-1 and TRBJ2-5; 11 bases line up with TRBD2. This CDR3 comprises 16 residues. Losses at the gene ends were 4 bases for V and 2 bases for J; bases not matched to a gene: 7. CDR1 and CDR2 from the germline V gene are SGHRS and YFSETQ. This CDR3 reads CASSLGTSGMQETQYF. Written as DNA, the CDR3 is TGCGCCAGCAGCCTCGGGACTAGCGGAATGCAAGAGACCCAGTACTTC.

The chain has TRBV18 and TRBJ2-7; 10 nucleotides agree with TRBD1. The CDR3 extends over 14 amino acids. J was trimmed by 2 bases and V by 6 bases; bases with no gene match: 4. The germline CDR1 and CDR2 sequences are KGHSH and LQKENI. The CDR3 region is CASSPGTGAYEQYF. For the CDR3, the DNA is TGTGCCAGCTCGCCCGGGACAGGGGCCTACGAGCAGTACTTC.

The genes are TRBV18 and TRBJ2-1; 10 bases match TRBD2. The CDR3 totals 15 residues. Germline CDR1 reads KGHSH; CDR2 reads LQKENI. The V segment lost 4 bases and the J segment 5 bases; nucleotides outside the gene matches: 5. This CDR3 reads CASSLSGRGNNEQFF. For the CDR3, the DNA is TGTGCCAGCTCACTAAGCGGGAGGGGAAACAATGAGCAGTTCTTC.